The T cell receptor (beta chain) under discussion was sequenced for a study of CD8 T cells in Susac syndrome. With regard to this clonotype: Its antigen remains unidentified.

cDNA came from roughly 0.47 to 1 ug RNA primed by random hexamers. TCRdb analysed the immunoSEQ multiplex PCR reads with MiXCR anew, one entry per CDR3 protein. The data contain 50,000 to 55,000 distinct CDR3 sequences, just under 95% of them singletons. Regarding the study as a whole: The number of Susac-specific public clones found was approximately 15 in total CD8+ repertoires and roughly 5 in CD8+ TEMRA repertoires.

Sequences were obtained from CD8+ T cells from PBMCs. The TCR originated in a human donor with Susac syndrome.

The CDR3 bases are TGTGCCTGGACGGGGGGGGTTAGCGGGGAGCTGTTTTTT. This encodes CAWTGGVSGELFF. The rearrangement joins TRBV30 to TRBJ2-2, with 8 bases matching TRBD2. The germline V gene encodes CDR1 GTSNPN and CDR2 SVGIG (reference sequence). This CDR3 is 13 amino acids long. The V segment lost 4 bases and the J segment 7 bases; nucleotides outside the gene matches: 5.